The clone carrying this TCR beta chain was seen a handful of times. Clones were sequenced by immunoSEQ multiplex PCR, and TCRdb holds only the in-frame ones, with some missing. In the table there are around 160,000 clones, 82% of which are singletons. The source of the sample is a study of T cell responses to AZD1222 COVID-19 vaccine. V was clipped by 4 bases and J by 3 bases; unmatched bases: 4. From germline, CDR1 is LNHDA and CDR2 SQIVND (reference sequence). This CDR3 has 15 amino acids. Sequences were derived from peripheral blood, sampled on day 0 of MenACWY control vaccination. The receptor was isolated from an adult in good health. V and J are TRBV19 and TRBJ2-7, with 12 bases lining up with TRBD2. CDR3 region: CASSTLAGGNYEQYF. The CDR3 DNA follows: TGTGCCAGTAGTACCCTAGCGGGGGGGAACTACGAGCAGTACTTC. Full variable domain (remainder filled in from reference TRBV19 and TRBJ2-7): DGGITQSPKYLFRKEGQNVTLSCEQNLNHDAMYWYRQDPGQGLRLIYYSQIVNDFQKGDIAEGYSVSREKKESFPLTVTSAQKNPTAFYLCASSTLAGGNYEQYFGPGTRLTVT.